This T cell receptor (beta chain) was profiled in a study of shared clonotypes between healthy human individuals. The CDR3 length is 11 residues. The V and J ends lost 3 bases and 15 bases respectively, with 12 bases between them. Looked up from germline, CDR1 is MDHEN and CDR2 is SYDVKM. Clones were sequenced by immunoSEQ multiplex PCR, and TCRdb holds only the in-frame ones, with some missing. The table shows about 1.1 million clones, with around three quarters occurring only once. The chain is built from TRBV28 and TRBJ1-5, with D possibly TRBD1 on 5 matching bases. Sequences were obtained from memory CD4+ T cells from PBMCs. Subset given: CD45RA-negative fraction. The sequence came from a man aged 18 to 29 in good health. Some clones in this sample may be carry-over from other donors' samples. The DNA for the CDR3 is TGTGCCAGCAGTTTTGGGGGTATGGGGCATTTT. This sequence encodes CASSFGGMGHF. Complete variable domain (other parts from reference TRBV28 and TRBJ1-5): DVKVTQSSRYLVKRTGEKVFLECVQDMDHENMFWYRQDPGLGLRLIYFSYDVKMKEKGDIPEGYSVSREKKERFSLILESASTNQTSMYLCASSFGGMGHFGDGTRLSIL.